The source of this T cell receptor (beta chain) is a study of OX40 agonist ivuxolimab in advanced cancers. Overall study context: Partial responses were achieved by three patients, one with hepatocellular carcinoma and two with cutaneous melanoma.

Autoimmune disease history or systemic immunosuppression led to patient exclusion. Peripheral blood came from all dose cohorts at three timepoints. This clone showed up just a few times. TCRdb's table, derived via immunoSEQ multiplex PCR, lists solely in-frame clones and lacks some. The data hold about 6,300 clones, with about 71% observed a single time. CDR1 is MNHEY, CDR2 SVGAGI, per germline. V was clipped by 4 bases and J by 5 bases, with 10 bases between them. The CDR3 loop spans 13 amino acids. The chain links TRBV6-5 to TRBJ2-3; weak D call: TRBD2 (7 bases). This receptor was obtained from an adult with an advanced solid tumor such as melanoma, head and neck, liver or kidney cancer. The sample in question was CD4+ or CD8+ T cells sorted from blood, obtained in a trial of the OX40 agonist ivuxolimab. CDR3 DNA: TGTGCCAGCAGTTGGCGGGGGCTAGATACGCAGTATTTT. Protein: CASSWRGLDTQYF.